The source of this T cell receptor beta chain is a study of early T cells in non-severe SARS-CoV-2 infection. Study-level background: Sequencing used unsorted whole-blood bulk RNA, so chains lack pairing.

Study-wide results and caveats: Matches to VDJdb favored anti-spike CD8 responses and missed private and CD4 specificities.

This clonotype showed up many times. Its target is not known. Attachment of unique molecular identifiers was made to individual cDNA molecules. TCRdb reprocessed the 5' RACE reads via MiXCR and lists one record per CDR3 protein. Among approximately 100,000 distinct CDR3 sequences listed, about 10% were seen once. What was sequenced was whole blood. The source of this sequence is an adult who was a healthcare worker with PCR-confirmed SARS-CoV-2 infection or an uninfected control (not recorded which).

The DNA of the CDR3 is TGCAGTGCTAGAGGCCAGGATTATAGCAATCAGCCCCAGCATTTT. Amino acids: CSARGQDYSNQPQHF. V and J are TRBV20-1 and TRBJ1-5; D gene unclear. The CDR3 has 15 residues. Germline CDR1 reads DFQATT; CDR2 reads SNEGSKA (reference sequence). Trimming pared 1 base from V and 0 bases from J, leaving 10 bases between.